This paragraph reports one T cell receptor (beta chain). What antigen it recognizes has not been identified. It has no much larger one-base neighbor in the sample; base qualities were not kept. Each collaborating institution followed its own protocols to collect whole blood in K2EDTA tubes. For TCRbeta analysis, collaborator samples were shipped as frozen whole blood, as isolated PBMCs, or as DNA extracted from either sample type. Measured from the cysteine to the phenylalanine, the CDR3 is 15 residues long. CDR3 DNA is the only sequence kept; it has 45 bases, read in frame from the first base. V drops 1 base and J drops 6 bases, leaving 16 bases in between. CDR1 is given as SGHRS and CDR2 as YFSETQ, both from the germline V gene. The data stem from a study of blood T cell repertoires in COVID-19 (dated by TCRdb to about 2020). Broadly, across the study: Collaborator samples came from the United States, Italy and Spain and covered acute and convalescent phases of COVID-19. Where available, HLA class I and class II types were obtained from metadata supplied by the sample provider rather than from assay-based typing. The prospective study material was composed of cDNA or gDNA derived from T cells, B-cell-depleted T cells, or PBMCs. A de-identified subject ID, COVID-19 status, age in years and sex were almost always included in the sample metadata. The samples were drawn from two sources: the first 160 participants of the ongoing ImmuneRACE study, and 1,000 to 1,500 subjects contributed by 6 global collaborators. The repertoires were released in a freely available public database meant as a resource for research on the immune response to SARS-CoV-2. Deeply sampled blood TCRbeta repertoires from subjects exposed to, actively infected with, or recovered from COVID-19 were included in the dataset. What the study reported, not specific to this receptor: Clinical and demographic metadata were provided uncurated, with the amount varying by source and participant.

The immunoSEQ Assay, a bias-controlled multiplex PCR, was used to amplify TCRbeta CDR3 regions from genomic DNA. The authors' analysis ran thus. The number of nucleated cells in each sample was estimated from the amplification of reference gene primers within the assay. Sequence reads were collapsed and filtered to measure the absolute abundance of every unique TCRbeta CDR3 rearrangement. For each sample, productive Simpson clonality was calculated as the square root of Simpson's diversity index across productive rearrangements. The clones in this table, taken by TCRdb from immuneACCESS, are in-frame only. Not every clone is retained; where verified, under half of the shortfall comes from an unresolved V gene, and the cause of the rest is unknown. Clone size and the V and J calls come from that table; the DNA yielded D and trimming. The sample yields nearly 90,000 clones; around 89% were counted once. The ten biggest clones cover 0.47% of the sample.

The chain joins TRBV5-1 to TRBJ1-2; TRBD1 is a weak D gene call, 5 bases matching. The receptor's source is a man in his 60s with acute or convalescent COVID-19. Sequenced: peripheral blood. The nucleotides read TGCGCCAGCAGCTTGTCTAGTTCCCCGGGGGATGGCTACACCTTC. The resulting protein is CASSLSSSPGDGYTF.